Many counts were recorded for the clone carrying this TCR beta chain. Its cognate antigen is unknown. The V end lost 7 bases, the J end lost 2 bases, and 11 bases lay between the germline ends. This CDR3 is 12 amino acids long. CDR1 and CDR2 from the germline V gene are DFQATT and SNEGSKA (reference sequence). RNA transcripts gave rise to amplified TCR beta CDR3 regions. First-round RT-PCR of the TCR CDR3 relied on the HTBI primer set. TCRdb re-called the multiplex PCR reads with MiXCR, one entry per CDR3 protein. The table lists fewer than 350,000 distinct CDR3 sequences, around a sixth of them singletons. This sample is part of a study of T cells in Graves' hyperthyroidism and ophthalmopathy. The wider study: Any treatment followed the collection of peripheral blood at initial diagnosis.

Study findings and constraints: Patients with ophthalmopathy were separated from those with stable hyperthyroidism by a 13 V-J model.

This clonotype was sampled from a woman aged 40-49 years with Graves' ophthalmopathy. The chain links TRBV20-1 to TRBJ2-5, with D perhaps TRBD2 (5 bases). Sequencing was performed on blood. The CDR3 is CSGGVSQETQYF. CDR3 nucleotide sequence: TGCAGTGGGGGAGTTTCGCAAGAGACCCAGTACTTC.